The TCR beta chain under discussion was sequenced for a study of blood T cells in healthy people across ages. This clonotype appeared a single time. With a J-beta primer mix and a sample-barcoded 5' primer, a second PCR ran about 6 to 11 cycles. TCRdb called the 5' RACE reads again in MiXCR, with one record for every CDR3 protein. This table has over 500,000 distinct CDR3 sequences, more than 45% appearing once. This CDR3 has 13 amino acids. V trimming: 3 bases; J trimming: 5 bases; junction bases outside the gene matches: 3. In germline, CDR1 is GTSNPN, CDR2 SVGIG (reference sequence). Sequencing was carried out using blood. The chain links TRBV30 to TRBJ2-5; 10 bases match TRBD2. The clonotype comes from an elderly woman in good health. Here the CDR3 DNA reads TGTGCCTGGAGGGGACTAGCGTGGGAGACCCAGTACTTC. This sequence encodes CAWRGLAWETQYF.